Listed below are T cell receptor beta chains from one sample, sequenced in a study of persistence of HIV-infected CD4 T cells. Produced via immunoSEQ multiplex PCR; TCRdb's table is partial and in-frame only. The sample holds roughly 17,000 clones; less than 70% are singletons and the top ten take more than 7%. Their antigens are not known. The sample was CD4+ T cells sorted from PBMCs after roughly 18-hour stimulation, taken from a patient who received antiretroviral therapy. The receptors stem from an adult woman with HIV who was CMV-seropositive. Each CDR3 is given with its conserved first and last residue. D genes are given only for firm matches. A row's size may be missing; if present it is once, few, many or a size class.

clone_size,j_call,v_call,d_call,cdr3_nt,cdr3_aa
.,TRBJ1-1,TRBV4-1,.,TGCGCCAGCAGCCAAGAAGCAGGAAGGAGGACTGAAGCTTTCTTT,CASSQEAGRRTEAFF
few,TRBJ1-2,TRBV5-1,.,TGCGCCAGCAGCTTTGCCGGATCGGGGCGCATGGATGGCTACACCTTC,CASSFAGSGRMDGYTF
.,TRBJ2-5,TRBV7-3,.,TGTGCCAGCAGCTTAACTCCAGGGTTCGAGACCCAGTACTTC,CASSLTPGFETQYF
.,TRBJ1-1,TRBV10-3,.,TGTGCCATCGGAAGTCCGAAAAACACTGAAGCTTTCTTT,CAIGSPKNTEAFF
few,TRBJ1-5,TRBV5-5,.,TGTGCCAGCAGCCAGGACAGCTATCAGCCCCAGCATTTT,CASSQDSYQPQHF
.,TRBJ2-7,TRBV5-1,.,TGCGCCAGCAGCTTGATGATAGCGCGGGACTCCTACGAGCAGTACTTC,CASSLMIARDSYEQYF
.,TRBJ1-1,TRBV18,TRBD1,TGTGCCAGCTTCCCTACGAGGCAGGGGGGAAACACTGAAGCTTTCTTT,CASFPTRQGGNTEAFF
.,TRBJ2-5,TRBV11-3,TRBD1,TGTGCCAGCAGCGCCCGACAGGGGGGGGAGACCCAGTACTTC,CASSARQGGETQYF
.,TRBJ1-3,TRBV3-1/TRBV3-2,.,TGTGCCAGCAGTCCAAGAGCAATCTCTGGAAACACCATATATTTT,CASSPRAISGNTIYF
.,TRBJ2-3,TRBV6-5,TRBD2,TGTGCCAGCGGCCTAGCGGGGGATACGCAGTATTTT,CASGLAGDTQYF
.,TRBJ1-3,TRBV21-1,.,TGTGCCAGCAGCAAATCCGGGAAGGGGGGATTTGGAAACACCATATATTTT,CASSKSGKGGFGNTIYF
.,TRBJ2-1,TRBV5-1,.,TGCGCCAGCAGCGTTAGCGGAATTACCTACAATGAGCAGTTCTTC,CASSVSGITYNEQFF
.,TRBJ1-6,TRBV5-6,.,TGTGCCAGCAGCTCGGCCGGGATCTATAATTCACCCCTCCACTTT,CASSSAGIYNSPLHF
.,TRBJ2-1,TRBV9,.,TGTGCCAGCAGCGTAGACCCAGGGGCGCAGTACAATGAGCAGTTCTTC,CASSVDPGAQYNEQFF
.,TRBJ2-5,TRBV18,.,TGTGCCAGCTCACCCTCAGGCCAAGAGACCCAGTACTTC,CASSPSGQETQYF
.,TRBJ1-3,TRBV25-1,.,TGTGCCAGCAGTGAGGAACGATCTGGAAACACCATATATTTT,CASSEERSGNTIYF
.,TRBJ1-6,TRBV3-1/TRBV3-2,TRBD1,TGTGCCAGCAGCCAGACAGGGTTGGGGGATAATTCACCCCTCCACTTT,CASSQTGLGDNSPLHF
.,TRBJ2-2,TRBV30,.,TGTGCCTGGAGTCCAGGACTCGGGGGCACCGGGGAGCTGTTTTTT,CAWSPGLGGTGELFF
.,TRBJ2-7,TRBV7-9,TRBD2,TGTGCCAGCAGCCGTAGCGGGGGGGAGACCTACGAGCAGTACTTC,CASSRSGGETYEQYF
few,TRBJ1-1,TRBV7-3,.,TGTGCCAGCAGTTTACAGGGACCGAACACTGAAGCTTTCTTT,CASSLQGPNTEAFF
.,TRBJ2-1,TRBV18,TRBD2,TGTGCCAGCTCACCGCGGACTAGCGGGGGGGCCGGGAATGAGCAGTTCTTC,CASSPRTSGGAGNEQFF
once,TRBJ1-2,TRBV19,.,TGTGCCAGTATGGCAGGGACTTCCTATGGCTACACCTTC,CASMAGTSYGYTF